This T cell receptor beta chain was captured in a study of cytomegalovirus exposure and HLA in healthy donors. Study context: In a previous analysis, more than 90 million unique TCR beta sequences were found from 150 million to 200 million T cells. Points from the study as a whole: Rates of TCR association differed by HLA locus in a later analysis, with DRB1 highest and HLA-C lowest. A missense DCLRE1C variant was associated with V- and J-gene trimming of TCR beta chains in a later analysis, and an independent cohort replicated the association.

Worth noting for this clone: Its target is not known.

The PCR used 60 Vbeta and 13 Jbeta primers. Clones were sequenced by immunoSEQ multiplex PCR, and TCRdb holds only the in-frame ones, with some missing. The sample includes 60,000 to 70,000 clones. Trimming removed 6 bases from V and 4 bases from J, with 13 bases in between. The CDR3 length is 14 residues. From germline, CDR1 is MNHNY and CDR2 SVGAGI (reference sequence). The chain has TRBV6-6 and TRBJ1-3; D call uncertain. This clonotype was sampled from a boy younger than 18 in good health and CMV-seronegative. Source material: PBMCs. The CDR3 bases are TGTGCCAGCAGCCTCGGAGGAGAAGGAAACACCATATATTTT. Translating it yields CASSLGGEGNTIYF.